This T cell receptor (beta chain) was sequenced for a study of T cell repertoires in cytomegalovirus infection. As concerns this clonotype: Its antigen is unknown.

The germline V gene encodes CDR1 DFQATT and CDR2 SNEGSKA (reference sequence). CDR3 length: 16 residues. V was pared by 6 bases and J by 10 bases, with 21 bases of the junction left unmatched. TCRdb recomputed calls from the reads with MiXCR, one row per CDR3 protein. The sample yields some 920,000 distinct CDR3 sequences, approximately 31% seen once. The sample here was cultured CD8+ T cells from PBMCs, taken from culture after CMV antigen stimulation. The clonotype originates from a human donor in good health (CMV status not recorded). Some clones in this sample may be carry-over from other donors' samples. V gene TRBV20-1 combines with J gene TRBJ1-5; 7 bases fit TRBD1. The CDR3 loop is CSAPDRTQGLVKPQHF. CDR3 nucleotides: TGCAGTGCCCCGGACAGGACCCAAGGCCTAGTAAAACCCCAGCATTTT.